Sequencing of this T cell receptor (beta chain) was carried out in a study of T cell clonotyping in hematopoietic cell transplantation. Clones were sequenced by immunoSEQ multiplex PCR, and TCRdb holds only the in-frame ones, with some missing. The sample has about 69,000 clones, 94% seen once. Of note for this clone: Its antigen is unidentified.

The study's findings and limits: Higher Inverse Simpson Index values in graft donor and pretransplant recipient predicted broader posttransplant TCR diversity. Few recipient clonotypes overlapped donors; over 95% were de novo at given depth. No sorting was done, leaving CD4 and CD8 contributions mixed. Pathologically expanded recipient clonotypes increased progressively from day 30 to day 180 as diversity fell.

CDR3 length: 14 amino acids. Germline values: CDR1 MNHEY, CDR2 SVGAGI. V dropped 6 bases and J dropped 9; count of bases not matched to a gene: 13. Source material: peripheral blood mononuclear cells. This TCR was recovered from a man in his fifties or sixties in good health. Some clones in this sample may be carry-over from other donors' samples. The chain couples TRBV6-5 to TRBJ2-5; 7 bases are a match to TRBD2. In DNA form, the CDR3 reads TGTGCCAGCAGCCCCCTGGCGGGAGCTGGGGCCCAGTACTTC. This encodes CASSPLAGAGAQYF.